Sequencing of this T cell receptor beta chain was carried out in a study of beta chain features in type 1 diabetes. With respect to this clone: What it binds is not known.

Germline V CDR1 and CDR2: MDHEN, SYDVKM. The CDR3 runs to 15 residues. The V end was cut by 3 bases, the J end by 3 bases, with 11 bases between. The study reverse transcribed the entire isolated RNA, so it sequenced expressed TCRB transcripts. Data came from immunoSEQ multiplex PCR; TCRdb stores just in-frame clones and leaves some out. Of around 310,000 clones listed, more than 9.5% were seen once; the top ten hold 0.015%. Study results and caveats: Patients with type 1 diabetes showed fewer VDJ junction insertions and more deletions.

This chain joins TRBV28 and TRBJ1-4, with D maybe TRBD1 (5 bases). The sequenced sample was naive CD4+ T cells from blood. This receptor was taken from a woman aged 25 to 45 in good health. The CDR3 spells CASSFTGLSNEKLFF. CDR3 bases: TGTGCCAGCAGTTTTACAGGTTTATCTAATGAAAAACTGTTTTTT.